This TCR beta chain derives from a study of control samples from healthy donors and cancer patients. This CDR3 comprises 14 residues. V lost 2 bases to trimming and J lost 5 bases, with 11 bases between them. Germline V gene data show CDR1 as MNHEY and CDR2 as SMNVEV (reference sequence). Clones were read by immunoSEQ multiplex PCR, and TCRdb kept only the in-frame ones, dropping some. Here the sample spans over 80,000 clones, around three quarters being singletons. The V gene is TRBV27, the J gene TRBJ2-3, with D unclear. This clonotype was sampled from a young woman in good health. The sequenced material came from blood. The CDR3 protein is CASSLEWAQDTQYF. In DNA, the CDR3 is TGTGCCAGCAGTTTAGAGTGGGCGCAAGATACGCAGTATTTT.